This T cell receptor (beta chain) was recorded in a study of T cells in severe cutaneous drug reactions. This clonotype ranks as medium-sized in terms of frequency. Antigen specificity is unknown. The CDR3 is 14 residues long. Germline values: CDR1 SNHLY, CDR2 FYNNEI. The iRepertoire multiplex PCR system with TCR subtype-specific primers built both bulk and single-cell libraries. With the multiplex PCR reads reprocessed, TCRdb shows one record per CDR3 protein and no DNA. The repertoire table contains under 2,500 distinct CDR3 sequences. Study-level results: Carbamazepine-induced Stevens-Johnson syndrome or toxic epidermal necrolysis patients showed strongly raised TRBV12-4, roughly 30% in blister cells and roughly 5% in PBMC.

Carbamazepine had induced Stevens-Johnson syndrome or toxic epidermal necrolysis in the sequenced donors. The clonotype comes from a human donor with Stevens-Johnson syndrome, a severe cutaneous drug reaction. Sample: PBMCs. This chain joins TRBV2 and TRBJ2-1; absent DNA, TCRdb's TRBD2 call cannot be checked. The CDR3 is CASSTAGGHNEQFF.